Each of the 8 T cell receptor beta chains below was sequenced from the same sample in a study of early T cells in non-severe SARS-CoV-2 infection. TCRdb ran MiXCR on the 5' RACE reads and lists one entry per CDR3 protein. Here the sample spans under 70,000 distinct CDR3 sequences, approximately 15% being singletons. Material: whole blood, obtained at baseline. These receptor sequences come from an adult who was a healthcare worker with PCR-confirmed SARS-CoV-2 infection or an uninfected control (not recorded which).

The chain's CDR3 is CASSLGGWNEQYF. The CDR3 DNA sequence: TGTGCCAGCAGTTTAGGGGGGTGGAACGAGCAGTACTTC. This sequence joins TRBV27 and TRBJ2-7; D might be TRBD2 (6 bases). Per the germline V gene, CDR1 is MNHEY and CDR2 is SMNVEV (reference sequence). Trimming shortened V by 2 bases and J by 5 bases, and 10 bases separated the two germline ends. CDR3 length: 13 amino acids.

In its sample, this clonotype was seen a few times. The V call is TRBV9, the J call TRBJ2-7; D is perhaps TRBD1 (6 bases). Germline V gives CDR1 SGDLS, CDR2 YYNGEE. The CDR3 has 13 residues. Trimming removed 4 bases from V and 1 base from J, with 9 bases in between. The CDR3 DNA is TGTGCCAGCAGCCCAGGACAGTCCTACGAGCAGTACTTC. Protein: CASSPGQSYEQYF.

This rearrangement joins TRBV5-1 to TRBJ2-1; 7 bases line up with TRBD2. With V trimmed by 1 base and J by 8 bases, 9 bases remained unmatched. This CDR3 contains 15 residues. The germline CDR1 and CDR2 sequences are SGHRS and YFSETQ. CDR3 in amino acids: CASSLQGRAWDEQFF. The CDR3 DNA reads as TGCGCCAGCAGCTTGCAAGGGAGGGCCTGGGATGAGCAGTTCTTC.

A few counts support this clonotype. The chain uses TRBV12-3 or TRBV12-4 and TRBJ1-1; 9 positions agree with TRBD1. V shed 6 bases, J shed 1 base, and the junction held 3 bases outside the gene matches. The CDR3 is made up of 14 amino acids. The CDR3 spells CASRRQGGNTEAFF. CDR3 sequence (DNA): TGTGCCAGCAGAAGACAGGGGGGGAACACTGAAGCTTTCTTT.

This clonotype was seen only a few times. V and J are TRBV12-3 or TRBV12-4 and TRBJ2-7; 11 bases fit TRBD1. The CDR3 is 14 residues long. J gave up 7 bases and V 5 bases, and 7 bases lay outside the gene matches. CDR3 nucleotide sequence: TGTGCCAGCAGTCCCGGGACAGGGGGTCGGGAGCAGTACTTC. Encoded protein: CASSPGTGGREQYF.

This clonotype was counted ten times or more. The chain joins TRBV10-1 to TRBJ2-3, with 8 bases matching TRBD1. This CDR3 is 14 amino acids long. CDR1 is WNHNN, CDR2 SYGVQD, per germline (reference sequence). The ends lost 6 bases at V and 5 bases at J; junction bases unmatched: 7. CDR3 DNA: TGCGCCAGCAGGGATCAGGGGGCCAAAGATACGCAGTATTTT. Encoded protein: CASRDQGAKDTQYF.

This rearrangement joins TRBV11-2 to TRBJ1-5; D is unresolved. CDR3 length equals 15 residues. V shed 0 bases and J shed 2 bases, with 8 bases lying between them. Germline CDR1 and CDR2: SGHAT and FQNNGV. This CDR3 is CASSLDFAGNQPQHF. Written as DNA, the CDR3 is TGTGCCAGCAGCTTAGATTTCGCGGGCAATCAGCCCCAGCATTTT.

J is TRBJ2-1 and V is TRBV5-4; the match to TRBD2 covers 9 bases. Germline CDR1 SGHNT, CDR2 YYREEE (reference sequence). This CDR3 contains 15 residues. J was trimmed by 8 bases and V by 4 bases; bases with no gene match: 10. The CDR3 DNA sequence: TGTGCCAGCAGCCGTCCCGGGACTAGCAGTCATGAGCAGTTCTTC. Translation: CASSRPGTSSHEQFF.